What follows are 3 T cell receptor beta chains derived from one specimen sequenced in a study of shared clonotypes between healthy human individuals. Sequencing was performed with immunoSEQ multiplex PCR; in TCRdb, only in-frame clones are kept and a portion is missing. This table has about 490,000 clones, 76% appearing once. The source material was PBMCs. The receptors stem from a middle-aged woman in good health. Some clones in this sample may be carry-over from other donors' samples.

The V and J genes are TRBV2 and TRBJ2-7; TRBD2 matches at 8 bases. The CDR3 contains 14 residues. V shed 5 bases, J shed 3 bases, and the junction held 6 bases outside the gene matches. Germline CDR1 SNHLY, CDR2 FYNNEI. CDR3 protein: CASSIQRENYEQYF. As DNA, the CDR3 is TGTGCCAGCAGTATCCAGCGGGAGAACTACGAGCAGTACTTC.

The chain combines TRBV30 with TRBJ1-5; a weak D match, TRBD1 (5 bases). There are 13 residues in the CDR3. The germline gives CDR1 GTSNPN, CDR2 SVGIG (reference sequence). With 4 bases removed from V and 5 bases from J, the gap between germline ends came to 12 bases. CDR3 amino acids: CAWNGWGDQPQHF. The CDR3 nucleotides are TGTGCCTGGAATGGATGGGGCGATCAGCCCCAGCATTTT.

The chain links TRBV4-3 to TRBJ2-1, with a tentative D call TRBD2 (6 bases). V lost 4 bases, J lost 0 bases, and 13 bases lay in between. Germline values: CDR1 LGHNA, CDR2 YSLEER. This CDR3 has 16 residues. The chain's CDR3 is CASSRGLPSSYNEQFF. CDR3 in DNA: TGCGCCAGCAGCCGGGGACTGCCGAGCTCCTACAATGAGCAGTTCTTC.